The 6 T cell receptor beta chains given below trace back to one sample, sequenced in a study of Graves' ophthalmopathy and Graves' hyperthyroidism. Amplification of TCR beta CDR3 regions used RNA transcripts. The first round was an RT-PCR with HTBI primers, and the second round was a multiplex PCR. In TCRdb, the multiplex PCR reads were re-called with MiXCR into one record per CDR3 protein. Of 170,000 or so distinct CDR3 sequences detected, 35% to 50% appear once; the ten largest clones hold 8% to 9%. The source material was peripheral blood. These receptors came from a man aged 25-40 years with Graves' ophthalmopathy.

This chain connects TRBV7-2 to TRBJ2-5; D is possibly TRBD1 (6 bases). The CDR3 sequence is 15 residues long. The germline V gene encodes CDR1 SGHTA and CDR2 FQGNSA. V lost 4 bases and J lost 5, with 17 bases in between. CDR3 loop: CASSSPGHQRETQYF. DNA of the CDR3: TGTGCCAGCAGCTCGCCGGGACACCAAAGGGAGACCCAGTACTTC. Full variable domain (rest looked up from reference TRBV7-2 and TRBJ2-5): GAGVSQSPSNKVTEKGKDVELRCDPISGHTALYWYRQSLGQGLEFLIYFQGNSAPDKSGLPSDRFSAERTGGSVSTLTIQRTQQEDSAVYLCASSSPGHQRETQYFGPGTRLLVL.

CDR3 DNA sequence: TGTGCCACCAGCAGACCGGGACAGGGGGAGGACTATGGCTACACCTTC. This sequence encodes CATSRPGQGEDYGYTF. The chain combines TRBV15 with TRBJ1-2, with 11 bases identical to TRBD1. V lost 2 bases to trimming and J lost 3 bases; unmatched junction nucleotides: 5. This CDR3 is built from 16 residues. CDR1 LNHNV and CDR2 YYDKDF come from the germline V gene (reference sequence).

This clonotype has at least ten counts. The CDR3: CASSQELGFDEQYF. CDR3 DNA: TGCGCCAGCAGCCAAGAACTGGGCTTTGACGAGCAGTACTTC. The rearrangement links TRBV4-3 to TRBJ2-7; D not certain. V gave up 0 bases and J gave up 5 bases, with 11 bases separating them. Germline values: CDR1 LGHNA, CDR2 YSLEER. The length of the CDR3 is 14 residues.

In this sample, this clonotype turned up many times. The chain has TRBV7-2 and TRBJ2-4; the D is unclear. Germline-derived CDR1 and CDR2 are SGHTA and FQGNSA. The ends were cut back, 5 bases at V and 3 bases at J, with 14 bases in the middle. The CDR3 extends over 15 amino acids. CDR3 sequence reads: CASSPVGESKNIQYF. CDR3 coding DNA: TGTGCCAGCAGCCCAGTTGGGGAAAGCAAAAACATTCAGTACTTC.

The CDR3, as DNA: TGTGCCAGCAGGGGGTACTCCCTGAGCACTGAAGCTTTCTTT. This translates into CASRGYSLSTEAFF. The rearrangement links TRBV7-9 to TRBJ1-1; D call uncertain. There are 14 residues in the CDR3. The V end was cut by 6 bases, the J end by 4 bases, with 15 bases between. Germline V CDR1 and CDR2: SEHNR, FQNEAQ (reference sequence). Based on the CDR3 plus reference TRBV7-9 and TRBJ1-1, the full variable domain is DTGVSQNPRHKITKRGQNVTFRCDPISEHNRLYWYRQTLGQGPEFLTYFQNEAQLEKSRLLSDRFSAERPKGSFSTLEIQRTEQGDSAMYLCASRGYSLSTEAFFGQGTRLTVV.

The sample holds a few counts of this clonotype. The chain uses TRBV15 and TRBJ2-7; 9 nucleotides match TRBD1. Germline CDR1 is LNHNV and CDR2 is YYDKDF (reference sequence). The CDR3 covers 16 residues. V was clipped by 4 bases and J by 4 bases; unmatched bases: 11. The CDR3 loop is CATSKAGGQGNYEQYF. The DNA for the CDR3 is TGTGCCACCAGCAAGGCGGGTGGACAGGGGAATTACGAGCAGTACTTC.